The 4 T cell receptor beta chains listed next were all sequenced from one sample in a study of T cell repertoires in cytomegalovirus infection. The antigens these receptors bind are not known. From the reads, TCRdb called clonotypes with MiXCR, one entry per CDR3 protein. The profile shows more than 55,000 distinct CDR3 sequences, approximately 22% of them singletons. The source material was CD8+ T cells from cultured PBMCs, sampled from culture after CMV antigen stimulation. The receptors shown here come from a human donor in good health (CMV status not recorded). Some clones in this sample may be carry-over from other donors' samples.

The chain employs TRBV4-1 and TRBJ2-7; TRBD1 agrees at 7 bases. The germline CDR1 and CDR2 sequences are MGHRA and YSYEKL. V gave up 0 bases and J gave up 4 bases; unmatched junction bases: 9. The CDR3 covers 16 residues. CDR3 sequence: CASSQDATGSFYEQYF. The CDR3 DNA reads TGCGCCAGCAGCCAAGATGCGACAGGGAGTTTTTACGAGCAGTACTTC.

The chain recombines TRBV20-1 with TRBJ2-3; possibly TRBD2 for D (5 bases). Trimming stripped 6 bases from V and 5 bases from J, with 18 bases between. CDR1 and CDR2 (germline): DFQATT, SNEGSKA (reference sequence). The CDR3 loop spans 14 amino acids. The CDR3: CSAHLSGSEDTQYF. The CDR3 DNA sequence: TGCAGTGCCCACCTATCGGGGAGCGAAGATACGCAGTATTTT.

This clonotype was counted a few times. CDR3 region: CASGTGAYEQYF. The CDR3 coding sequence is TGTGCTAGTGGGACAGGGGCCTACGAGCAGTACTTC. J is TRBJ2-7 and V is TRBV12-5; 8 nucleotides line up with TRBD1. The CDR3 has 12 amino acids. Per germline, CDR1 LGHNT and CDR2 FRNRAP. J lost 2 bases, V lost 6 bases, and 0 bases had no gene match.

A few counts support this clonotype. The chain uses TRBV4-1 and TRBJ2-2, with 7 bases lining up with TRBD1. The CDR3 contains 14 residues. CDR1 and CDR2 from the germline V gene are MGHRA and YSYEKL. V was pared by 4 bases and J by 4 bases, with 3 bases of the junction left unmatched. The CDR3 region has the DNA TGCGCCAGCAGCCCGGGACAGTTCACCGGGGAGCTGTTTTTT. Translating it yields CASSPGQFTGELFF.